This T cell receptor (beta chain) was identified in a study of blood T cells in healthy people across ages. Germline lookup yields CDR1 SGDLS and CDR2 YYNGEE. CDR3 size: 18 residues. The V and J ends lost 4 bases and 1 base, in that order; junction bases with no gene match: 12. Using a J-beta primer mix together with a sample-barcoded 5' primer, a second PCR was run for roughly 7 to 11 cycles. TCRdb re-called the 5' RACE reads through MiXCR, storing one row per CDR3 protein. Of about 640,000 distinct CDR3 sequences listed, about 53% were seen once; the top ten hold about two fifths. Sequencing used blood. The chain joins TRBV9 to TRBJ2-1, with TRBD2 matching 9 bases. The sequence came from a man aged 55 to 69 in good health. This chain's CDR3 is CASSPRPSGGRSYNEQFF. The CDR3 nucleotides are TGTGCCAGCAGCCCGAGACCCAGCGGGGGGAGGTCCTACAATGAGCAGTTCTTC.